This T cell receptor (beta chain) was sequenced for a study of cytomegalovirus exposure and HLA in healthy donors. In the study overall: There were 85 million or so unique TCRs (from HLA-typed donors) in an early data release.

The primer mix had 60 Vbeta and 13 Jbeta primers. Libraries were prepared by immunoSEQ multiplex PCR; TCRdb keeps only in-frame clonotypes and omits some of them. Of 75,000 to 100,000 clones listed, 70% to 80% are singletons. Study results and caveats: TCR beta V segments were, for the most part, productive about 87% or about 30% of the time in an earlier analysis. With later analysis, a missense DCLRE1C variant became linked to TCR beta V- and J-gene trimming. Confirmation in vitro established that a few CMV-associated chains were specific for CMV antigens.

Worth noting for this clone: Its cognate antigen is unknown.

The sequence came from a man aged 55 to 70 in good health and CMV-seropositive. Material: PBMCs.

CDR3 sequence reads: CASSNSLGRTEAFF. The CDR3 DNA sequence: TGTGCCAGCAGCAATTCCCTGGGCCGCACTGAAGCTTTCTTT. This chain links TRBV9 with TRBJ1-1; D ambiguous. The CDR3 has 14 residues. Germline lookup yields CDR1 SGDLS and CDR2 YYNGEE. Trimming removed 4 bases at V and 4 bases at J, with 14 bases between.